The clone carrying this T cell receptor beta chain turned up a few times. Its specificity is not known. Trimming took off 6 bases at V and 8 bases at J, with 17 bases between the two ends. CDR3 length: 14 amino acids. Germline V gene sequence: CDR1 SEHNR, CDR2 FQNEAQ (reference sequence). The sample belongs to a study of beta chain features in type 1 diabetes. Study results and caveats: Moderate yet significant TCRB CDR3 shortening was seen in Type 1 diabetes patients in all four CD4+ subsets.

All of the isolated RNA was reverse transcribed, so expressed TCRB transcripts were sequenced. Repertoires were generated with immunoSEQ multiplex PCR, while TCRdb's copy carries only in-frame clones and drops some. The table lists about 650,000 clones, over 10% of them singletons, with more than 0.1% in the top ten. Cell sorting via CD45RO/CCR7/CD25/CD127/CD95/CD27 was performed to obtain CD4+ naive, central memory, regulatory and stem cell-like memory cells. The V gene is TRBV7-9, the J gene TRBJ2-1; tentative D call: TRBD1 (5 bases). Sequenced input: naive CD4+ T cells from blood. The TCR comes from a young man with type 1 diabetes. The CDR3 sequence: CASSFQGIGDEQFF. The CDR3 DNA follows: TGTGCCAGCAGTTTTCAGGGAATTGGGGATGAGCAGTTCTTC.